The 25 T cell receptor beta chains given below trace back to one sample, sequenced in a study of beta chain features in type 1 diabetes. The isolated RNA, all of it, was reverse transcribed, so expressed TCRB transcripts were what got sequenced. Data came from immunoSEQ multiplex PCR; TCRdb stores just in-frame clones and leaves some out. This table has about 350,000 clones, roughly a fifth appearing once. Sequences were obtained from naive CD4+ T cells from blood. The receptors stem from a woman between 18 and 29 years old in good health.

V gene TRBV7-9 combines with J gene TRBJ2-7, with TRBD1 matching 7 bases. Looked up from germline, CDR1 is SEHNR and CDR2 is FQNEAQ (reference sequence). The CDR3 has 15 amino acids. The ends lost 5 bases at V and 3 bases at J; junction bases unmatched: 10. CDR3 region: CASSPQNGQVYEQYF. For the CDR3, the DNA is TGTGCCAGCAGCCCACAAAATGGACAGGTCTACGAGCAGTACTTC.

This clone has more than one count but fewer than ten. This sequence joins TRBV11-2 and TRBJ1-2; TRBD1 agrees at 7 bases. Germline CDR1 is SGHAT and CDR2 is FQNNGV. The V gene end was trimmed by 0 bases and the J gene end by 8 bases; junction bases not matched to a gene: 3. The CDR3 sequence is 13 residues long. The CDR3 nucleotides read TGTGCCAGCAGCTTAGAGGGACAGAAAGGCTACACCTTC. The encoded protein is CASSLEGQKGYTF. The whole variable domain, remainder taken from reference TRBV11-2 and TRBJ1-2, is EAGVAQSPRYKIIEKRQSVAFWCNPISGHATLYWYQQILGQGPKLLIQFQNNGVVDDSQLPKDRFSAERLKGVDSTLKIQPAKLEDSAVYLCASSLEGQKGYTFGSGTRLTVV.

There are a few counts of this clone. This rearrangement joins TRBV11-2 to TRBJ2-1; unclear D gene. This CDR3 is 12 amino acids long. V lost 5 bases and J lost 6, with 8 bases in between. CDR1 is SGHAT, CDR2 FQNNGV, per germline. This CDR3 is CASSPSGNEQFF. CDR3 in DNA: TGTGCCAGCAGCCCGTCGGGCAATGAGCAGTTCTTC.

The J gene is TRBJ1-5, the V gene TRBV18; D unclear. This CDR3 contains 15 residues. Trimming removed 3 bases at V and 5 bases at J, with 14 bases between. Germline V gene lookup returns CDR1 KGHSH and CDR2 LQKENI. CDR3 sequence reads: CASSPARGVHQPQHF. For the CDR3, the DNA is TGTGCCAGCTCACCCGCACGAGGCGTCCATCAGCCCCAGCATTTT.

This clone was observed a handful of times. The sample holds other DNA sequences that translate to the same CDR3. This sequence joins TRBV5-1 and TRBJ1-1; a weak D match, TRBD1 (5 bases). The V end lost 1 base, the J end lost 4 bases, and 11 bases lay between the germline ends. Germline V gene sequence: CDR1 SGHRS, CDR2 YFSETQ. The CDR3 extends over 14 amino acids. In DNA form, the CDR3 reads TGCGCCAGCAGCTTGAGCCAGGGAGGCACTGAAGCTTTCTTT. Translation: CASSLSQGGTEAFF.

The V gene is TRBV7-3, the J gene TRBJ2-1; TRBD1 agrees at 7 bases. The CDR3 is 11 residues long. The V segment lost 4 bases and the J segment 9 bases; nucleotides outside the gene matches: 0. Germline V gene lookup returns CDR1 SGHTA and CDR2 FQGTGA. The CDR3 coding sequence is TGTGCCAGCAGCTCAGGGGGTGAGCAGTTCTTC. This sequence encodes CASSSGGEQFF.

The chain recombines TRBV2 with TRBJ1-2; 7 nucleotides line up with TRBD1. Germline values: CDR1 SNHLY, CDR2 FYNNEI. V gave up 7 bases and J gave up 5 bases; unmatched junction bases: 4. This CDR3 has 12 residues. CDR3 sequence: CASKTGWYGYTF. The CDR3 coding sequence is TGTGCCAGCAAGACAGGGTGGTATGGCTACACCTTC.

In regard to this clone: The sample holds other DNA sequences that translate to the same CDR3. The chain carries TRBV11-2 and TRBJ1-5; D gene unclear. V was pared by 0 bases and J by 5 bases, with 5 bases between. This CDR3 is 13 amino acids long. Germline V CDR1 and CDR2: SGHAT, FQNNGV. The CDR3 DNA follows: TGTGCCAGCAGCTTAGACCGAGATCAGCCCCAGCATTTT. Its protein product is CASSLDRDQPQHF.

V gene TRBV5-6 combines with J gene TRBJ1-1; no firm D call. CDR1 and CDR2 from the germline V gene are SGHDT and YYEEEE. This CDR3 is built from 13 residues. Trimming cost V 4 bases and J 1 base, with 8 bases left between them. This CDR3 reads CASSPTGNTEAFF. CDR3 coding DNA: TGTGCCAGCAGCCCGACGGGGAACACTGAAGCTTTCTTT.

This clone was counted a few times. This rearrangement joins TRBV2 to TRBJ2-6, with no clear D. Germline V CDR1 and CDR2: SNHLY, FYNNEI. The CDR3 consists of 16 residues. V was trimmed by 4 bases and J by 4 bases, leaving 14 bases between them. The CDR3 nucleotides are TGTGCCAGCAGTGTATCCTCCCCGCGCGGGGCCAACGTCCTGACTTTC. Translated: CASSVSSPRGANVLTF.

This clone was observed a few times. The rearrangement uses TRBV9 and TRBJ2-7; perhaps TRBD2 as D (5 bases). Germline CDR1 is SGDLS and CDR2 is YYNGEE. The length of the CDR3 is 14 residues. V lost 2 bases and J 0 bases, leaving 9 bases between the germline ends. DNA of the CDR3: TGTGCCAGCAGCGTGACTACAACCTCCTACGAGCAGTACTTC. Its protein product is CASSVTTTSYEQYF.

The CDR3 loop reads CASSVVMRTEAFF. The CDR3 nucleotides read TGCGCCAGCAGCGTGGTGATGAGGACAGAAGCTTTCTTT. The rearrangement joins TRBV5-1 to TRBJ1-1, with D perhaps TRBD1 (5 bases). V shed 4 bases and J shed 8 bases, with 15 bases lying between them. Germline-derived CDR1 and CDR2 are SGHRS and YFSETQ. The CDR3 is made up of 13 amino acids. Full variable domain (outside the CDR3, taken from reference TRBV5-1 and TRBJ1-1): KAGVTQTPRYLIKTRGQQVTLSCSPISGHRSVSWYQQTPGQGLQFLFEYFSETQRNKGNFPGRFSGRQFSNSRSEMNVSTLELGDSALYLCASSVVMRTEAFFGQGTRLTVV.

The rearrangement uses TRBV15 and TRBJ2-1; D uncertain. V was shortened by 3 bases and J by 10 bases, with 10 bases between the two germline ends. Germline values: CDR1 LNHNV, CDR2 YYDKDF (reference sequence). CDR3 size: 12 residues. The CDR3 here is CATSRGLAEQFF. In nucleotides, the CDR3 is TGTGCCACCAGCAGGGGCCTGGCGGAGCAGTTCTTC.

The rearrangement joins TRBV19 to TRBJ2-5; no clear D gene. The germline V gene has CDR1 LNHDA and CDR2 SQIVND (reference sequence). This CDR3 contains 11 residues. Trimming left V 5 bases short and J 1 base short, with 2 bases between. CDR3 loop: CASSRQETQYF. The CDR3 DNA is TGTGCCAGTAGTCGCCAAGAGACCCAGTACTTC.

The rearrangement links TRBV2 to TRBJ2-6; 7 bases are shared with TRBD1. V dropped 8 bases and J dropped 2; count of bases not matched to a gene: 3. This CDR3 has 14 residues. CDR1 SNHLY and CDR2 FYNNEI come from the germline V gene. The CDR3 loop is CASRTGAGANVLTF. For the CDR3, the DNA is TGTGCCAGCCGCACAGGGGCTGGGGCCAACGTCCTGACTTTC.

The table lists this clone with a few counts. The chain links TRBV30 to TRBJ1-5; D gene uncertain. The germline V gene encodes CDR1 GTSNPN and CDR2 SVGIG (reference sequence). Trimming removed 2 bases from V and 4 bases from J, with 18 bases in between. CDR3 length equals 16 residues. Here the CDR3 DNA reads TGTGCCTGGAGTCCACCTCCGGGTTCTAGGAATCAGCCCCAGCATTTT. Its translation: CAWSPPPGSRNQPQHF.

Only a few counts were recorded for this clone. One end of the junction does not line up with germline, which may come from a read error. The genes are TRBV7-7 and TRBJ2-3; 7 nucleotides align to TRBD2. The V gene's germline CDR1 is SSHAT and CDR2 FNYEAQ (reference sequence). The CDR3 consists of 14 residues. The CDR3 nucleotides read TGTGCTAGCAGCTCGAGCGGGATTGGCGCTACGCAGTATTTT. It yields the protein CASSSSGIGATQYF.

This clone was observed a few times. The V gene is TRBV14, the J gene TRBJ1-6; TRBD1 agrees at 9 bases. This CDR3 contains 15 residues. CDR1 is SGHDN, CDR2 FVKESK, per germline. The V and J ends lost 0 bases and 9 bases, in that order; junction bases with no gene match: 3. CDR3 amino acids: CASSQETGGVSPLHF. For the CDR3, the DNA is TGTGCCAGCAGCCAAGAAACAGGGGGCGTTTCACCCCTCCACTTT.

This chain uses TRBV7-4 with TRBJ2-1; no definite D call. The CDR3 spans 13 residues. In germline, CDR1 is SGHVT, CDR2 SQSDAQ. The ends were cut back, 8 bases at V and 3 bases at J, with 11 bases in the middle. CDR3 loop: CASGWRNYNEQFF. CDR3 nucleotides: TGTGCCAGCGGCTGGAGAAACTACAATGAGCAGTTCTTC.

This chain connects TRBV9 to TRBJ2-7; TRBD2 matches 7 bases. The junction had 6 bases not matched to a gene; V was cut back by 0 bases and J by 9 bases. This CDR3 contains 13 residues. Germline V lookup: CDR1 SGDLS, CDR2 YYNGEE. The CDR3 DNA follows: TGTGCCAGCAGCGTAGATGGGGGAGGGTTGCAGTACTTC. It yields the protein CASSVDGGGLQYF.

The chain links TRBV4-2 to TRBJ2-2; D gene uncertain. Trimming stripped 0 bases from V and 1 base from J, with 9 bases between. CDR3 length equals 16 residues. The V gene's germline CDR1 is LGHNA and CDR2 YNFKEQ. CDR3: CASSQDSRRNTGELFF. The CDR3 DNA reads TGTGCCAGCAGCCAAGACTCTCGCAGGAACACCGGGGAGCTGTTTTTT.

This clone was seen only a few times. The chain carries TRBV15 and TRBJ1-2; D call uncertain. Per the germline V gene, CDR1 is LNHNV and CDR2 is YYDKDF (reference sequence). This CDR3 is 16 amino acids long. V was cut by 5 bases and J by 5 bases, with 21 bases left in between. The CDR3 DNA sequence: TGTGCCACCAGCCGCGCCTACGCGGGGTTGAAGTATGGCTACACCTTC. This translates into CATSRAYAGLKYGYTF.

This clone has just a few counts. V is TRBV5-4 and J is TRBJ2-3; 7 positions match TRBD1. The CDR3 extends over 15 amino acids. The germline V gene has CDR1 SGHNT and CDR2 YYREEE (reference sequence). Trimming cost V 3 bases and J 1 base; bases outside gene matches: 5. This chain's CDR3 is CASSYRQGGTDTQYF. The CDR3 DNA reads TGTGCCAGCAGCTACCGACAGGGAGGCACAGATACGCAGTATTTT.

This clone was observed a handful of times. This chain uses TRBV7-9 with TRBJ2-3; D remains ambiguous. CDR1 and CDR2 (germline): SEHNR, FQNEAQ (reference sequence). This CDR3 region has 14 residues. The V and J ends lost 1 base and 1 base respectively, with 6 bases between them. The CDR3 loop reads CASSLGEGTDTQYF. The CDR3 region has the DNA TGTGCCAGCAGCTTAGGCGAAGGCACAGATACGCAGTATTTT.

This chain uses TRBV4-1 with TRBJ2-7; TRBD2 matches 9 bases. From germline, CDR1 is MGHRA and CDR2 YSYEKL. The CDR3 runs to 18 residues. Trimming took 1 base from V and 7 from J; bases not matched to a gene: 17. CDR3 coding DNA: TGCGCCAGCAGCCAAGTCGAAGGGAGCGGGGGGCGGATGGTAGAGCAGTACTTC. This translates into CASSQVEGSGGRMVEQYF.